The 29 T cell receptor beta chains below all came from one sample that was sequenced in a study of blood T cell repertoires in COVID-19 (dated by TCRdb to 2020 to 2021). Libraries came from the immunoSEQ multiplex PCR assay. This is the immuneACCESS table as TCRdb keeps it, with only in-frame sequences that have V and J called. A part of the clones is gone; compared with another copy, unresolved V genes explain less than half, and the rest is unexplained. Recorded for this sample are some 120,000 clones; around nine tenths of them occurred a single time. Under 20% of the sample belongs to the ten largest clones. Input material: peripheral blood. The receptors derive from a human donor with acute or convalescent COVID-19. The donor label of this sample is uncertain.

This sequence joins TRBV18 and TRBJ1-1; 8 bases are shared with TRBD1. J lost 1 base, V lost 6 bases, and 16 bases had no gene match. This CDR3 has 18 residues. CDR1 and CDR2 (germline): KGHSH, LQKENI. CDR3 sequence reads: CASSYQPGQVAGNTEAFF. The CDR3 DNA reads TGTGCCAGCTCGTACCAACCGGGACAGGTCGCAGGGAACACTGAAGCTTTCTTT.

V and J are TRBV6-6 and TRBJ1-2; 11 positions match TRBD1. The CDR3 is made up of 16 amino acids. Per the germline V gene, CDR1 is MNHNY and CDR2 is SVGAGI (reference sequence). J was trimmed by 6 bases and V by 6 bases; bases with no gene match: 12. The CDR3 sequence: CASRGGQGALLNGYTF. Here the CDR3 DNA reads TGTGCCAGCAGGGGAGGACAGGGGGCTTTACTAAATGGCTACACCTTC.

The rearrangement links TRBV4-1 to TRBJ2-5; perhaps TRBD2 as D (6 bases). This CDR3 spans 15 amino acids. Trimming shortened V by 0 bases and J by 2 bases, and 10 bases separated the two germline ends. The germline CDR1 and CDR2 sequences are MGHRA and YSYEKL. Written as DNA, the CDR3 is TGCGCCAGCAGCCAAGAAGGAGGACTACAAGAGACCCAGTACTTC. This translates into CASSQEGGLQETQYF.

V is TRBV30 and J is TRBJ1-1, with D perhaps TRBD1 (6 bases). The germline V gene encodes CDR1 GTSNPN and CDR2 SVGIG (reference sequence). CDR3 length: 14 amino acids. V was shortened by 3 bases and J by 4 bases, with 15 bases between the two germline ends. The CDR3 sequence is CAWSRDGQFTEAFF. DNA of the CDR3: TGTGCCTGGAGCAGAGACGGACAGTTCACTGAAGCTTTCTTT.

This clone was recorded once. The V call is TRBV4-2, the J call TRBJ2-2; 12 positions match TRBD2. Germline lookup yields CDR1 LGHNA and CDR2 YNFKEQ. CDR3 length equals 24 residues. With 1 base clipped from V and 2 bases from J, the junction kept 23 bases outside the gene matches. This CDR3 is CASSQGTGPRRPSGRAHNTGELFF. CDR3 in DNA: TGTGCCAGCAGCCAAGGGACAGGACCAAGACGCCCTAGCGGGAGGGCCCATAACACCGGGGAGCTGTTTTTT.

This chain connects TRBV6-5 to TRBJ2-5; TRBD2 matches 7 bases. V was clipped by 7 bases and J by 1 base; unmatched bases: 9. Germline values: CDR1 MNHEY, CDR2 SVGAGI. The CDR3 runs to 15 residues. The CDR3 DNA reads TGTGCCAGCACTAAGAATGGCGGGGGCCAAGAGACCCAGTACTTC. Protein: CASTKNGGGQETQYF.

The gene calls are TRBV5-5 and TRBJ1-2; 7 nucleotides align to TRBD1. The V segment lost 4 bases and the J segment 1 base; nucleotides outside the gene matches: 7. Germline CDR1 reads SGHKS; CDR2 reads YYEKEE (reference sequence). This CDR3 comprises 15 residues. The CDR3 coding sequence is TGTGCCAGCAGCGTCGGGACAGACTATAACTATGGCTACACCTTC. Translation gives CASSVGTDYNYGYTF.

The V call is TRBV6-2 or TRBV6-3, the J call TRBJ2-7, with a possible D match to TRBD1 (5 bases). The V and J ends lost 3 bases and 0 bases respectively, with 6 bases between them. The CDR3 consists of 13 residues. The germline V gene has CDR1 MNHEY and CDR2 SVGEGT. This CDR3 is CASSYQGSYEQYF. CDR3 in DNA: TGTGCCAGCAGTTATCAGGGCTCCTACGAGCAGTACTTC.

V is TRBV6-5 and J is TRBJ1-4; no clear D. This CDR3 has 13 amino acids. V lost 7 bases to trimming and J lost 8 bases, with 14 bases between them. Germline V gives CDR1 MNHEY, CDR2 SVGAGI. DNA of the CDR3: TGTGCCAGCAACCCCGGGTATGAAGAAAAACTGTTTTTT. Its translation: CASNPGYEEKLFF.

This clone was recorded once. V gene TRBV5-1 combines with J gene TRBJ2-3; TRBD2 aligns across 16 bases. Germline CDR1 and CDR2: SGHRS and YFSETQ. CDR3 length equals 19 residues. Trimming took 4 bases from V and 3 from J; bases not matched to a gene: 11. DNA of the CDR3: TGCGCCAGCAGCCGAGGGACTAGCGGGGGGGCCTCGGGTACAGATACGCAGTATTTT. The encoded protein is CASSRGTSGGASGTDTQYF.

The V and J genes are TRBV3-1 (or the pseudogene TRBV3-2) and TRBJ2-3, with D possibly being TRBD2 (7 bases). CDR1 and CDR2 (germline): LGHDT, YNNKEL (reference sequence). The CDR3 length is 14 residues. The V end lost 2 bases, the J end lost 4 bases, and 10 bases lay between the germline ends. CDR3 sequence (DNA): TGTGCCAGCAGCCAAAGGGGGGGTGCAGATACGCAGTATTTT. Translated, it gives CASSQRGGADTQYF.

The genes are TRBV6-2 or TRBV6-3 and TRBJ1-3, with D possibly matching TRBD1 (5 bases). Germline V CDR1 and CDR2: MNHEY, SVGEGT. V was cut by 4 bases and J by 0 bases, with 10 bases left in between. The CDR3 extends over 15 amino acids. The CDR3 reads CASSSDIYSGNTIYF. CDR3 in DNA: TGTGCCAGCAGTTCGGACATTTACTCTGGAAACACCATATATTTT.

CDR3 DNA: TGTGCCTGGAGTATTAGGGCCGGGGACTACTCCTATAATTCACCCCTCCACTTT. Its protein product is CAWSIRAGDYSYNSPLHF. This chain uses TRBV30 with TRBJ1-6; D is perhaps TRBD1 (5 bases). V lost 2 bases and J 0 bases, leaving 17 bases between the germline ends. Germline lookup yields CDR1 GTSNPN and CDR2 SVGIG (reference sequence). There are 18 residues in the CDR3.

J is TRBJ1-1 and V is TRBV6-6; 9 bases fit TRBD1. The CDR3 is made up of 12 amino acids. Germline CDR1 reads MNHNY; CDR2 reads SVGAGI (reference sequence). Trimming removed 5 bases from V and 11 bases from J; junction bases left unmatched: 6. The CDR3 DNA reads TGTGCCAGCAGTCGACAGGGGGACGTGGCTTTCTTT. This translates into CASSRQGDVAFF.

This clone was detected only a few times. The V and J genes are TRBV7-2 and TRBJ2-3, with 8 bases that match TRBD1. This CDR3 has 15 residues. The V segment lost 3 bases and the J segment 8 bases; nucleotides outside the gene matches: 10. Germline values: CDR1 SGHTA, CDR2 FQGNSA. For the CDR3, the DNA is TGTGCCAGCAGCTTTGGACAGGGAGCCCTAGGTACGCAGTATTTT. It yields the protein CASSFGQGALGTQYF.

This chain joins TRBV6-6 and TRBJ1-2; 7 nucleotides agree with TRBD1. The junction had 1 base not matched to a gene; V was cut back by 2 bases and J by 7 bases. Germline CDR1 MNHNY, CDR2 SVGAGI (reference sequence). The CDR3 runs 12 residues. This CDR3 is CASSYEGAGYTF. CDR3 sequence (DNA): TGTGCCAGCAGTTACGAGGGGGCTGGCTACACCTTC.

This clone was observed once. The chain links TRBV28 to TRBJ1-4; tentative D call: TRBD1 (6 bases). The V end lost 5 bases, the J end lost 5 bases, and 12 bases lay between the germline ends. CDR3 length: 14 amino acids. CDR1 and CDR2 (germline): MDHEN, SYDVKM. CDR3 protein: CASSGQYRNEKLFF. The CDR3 DNA sequence: TGTGCCAGCAGTGGACAGTACCGGAATGAAAAACTGTTTTTT.

The sample holds a few counts of this clone. The chain uses TRBV7-2 and TRBJ1-6, with TRBD1 identical over 7 bases. CDR3 length: 15 residues. Germline V gene data show CDR1 as SGHTA and CDR2 as FQGNSA. V gave up 1 base and J gave up 9 bases; unmatched junction bases: 6. CDR3 sequence (DNA): TGTGCCAGCAGCTTAGGTGAGGGGGCTCGTTCACCCCTCCACTTT. Amino acid sequence: CASSLGEGARSPLHF.

The chain uses TRBV7-2 and TRBJ1-3; 8 nucleotides agree with TRBD1. Trimming removed 0 bases from V and 2 bases from J; junction bases left unmatched: 6. The CDR3 has 17 amino acids. CDR1 is SGHTA and CDR2 is FQGNSA in the germline V gene. Here the CDR3 DNA reads TGTGCCAGCAGCTTAGCTGGACAGGGCTATACTGGAAACACCATATATTTT. Translation: CASSLAGQGYTGNTIYF.

In its sample, this clone was seen once. The rearrangement joins TRBV19 to TRBJ1-4; 8 bases match TRBD1. Germline loops: CDR1 LNHDA, CDR2 SQIVND (reference sequence). The CDR3 covers 12 residues. CDR3 residues: CGTRQGSEKLFF. CDR3 coding DNA: TGTGGCACTAGACAGGGGAGCGAAAAACTGTTTTTT.

The chain combines TRBV27 with TRBJ1-4; a weak D match, TRBD1 (6 bases). Germline-derived CDR1 and CDR2 are MNHEY and SMNVEV (reference sequence). The V and J ends lost 5 bases and 9 bases respectively, with 37 bases between them. The CDR3 loop spans 21 amino acids. Here the CDR3 reads CASSKSFGGGAIDSAPQKLFF. CDR3 nucleotides: TGTGCCAGCAGTAAATCCTTCGGGGGGGGCGCGATAGACAGTGCGCCCCAAAAACTGTTTTTT.

The genes are TRBV4-3 and TRBJ2-3, with a tentative D call TRBD2 (5 bases). Germline assignment: CDR1 LGHNA and CDR2 YSLEER. V was trimmed by 3 bases and J by 2 bases, leaving 15 bases between them. The CDR3 runs to 16 residues. CDR3 bases: TGCGCCAGCAGCCACTTTAGTAGCGTGTACACAGATACGCAGTATTTT. As protein: CASSHFSSVYTDTQYF.

This sequence joins TRBV6-6 and TRBJ1-5, with no clear D. Between the trimmed V and J ends, which lost 5 bases and 4 bases, there was a span of 9 bases. CDR1 MNHNY and CDR2 SVGAGI come from the germline V gene (reference sequence). The CDR3 contains 13 residues. CDR3 residues: CASSKNMNQPQHF. DNA of the CDR3: TGTGCCAGCAGTAAGAACATGAATCAGCCCCAGCATTTT.

The rearrangement uses TRBV28 and TRBJ2-5; 7 bases line up with TRBD1. The CDR3 spans 18 residues. Germline CDR1 MDHEN, CDR2 SYDVKM. The ends lost 3 bases at V and 1 base at J; junction bases unmatched: 14. The CDR3 nucleotides read TGTGCCAGCAGTTTTCCGATACTGCCGCGACAGGGCCAAGAGACCCAGTACTTC. Protein sequence: CASSFPILPRQGQETQYF.

The V and J genes are TRBV4-2 and TRBJ2-1, with TRBD2 matching 10 bases. J gave up 5 bases and V 4 bases, and 11 bases lay outside the gene matches. This CDR3 region has 17 residues. Germline V lookup: CDR1 LGHNA, CDR2 YNFKEQ. The CDR3 DNA follows: TGTGCCAGCAGCCGCCGTTTAGGACTAGCGGAAGACAATGAGCAGTTCTTC. This encodes CASSRRLGLAEDNEQFF.

The rearrangement uses TRBV28 and TRBJ2-1, with 9 bases lining up with TRBD2. J was trimmed by 8 bases and V by 5 bases; bases with no gene match: 10. In germline, CDR1 is MDHEN, CDR2 SYDVKM. The CDR3 loop spans 15 amino acids. The CDR3 region has the DNA TGTGCCAGCAGTCCCTATAGCGGGAGTAGGGATGAGCAGTTCTTC. It translates to CASSPYSGSRDEQFF.

The chain couples TRBV24-1 to TRBJ2-1; 9 nucleotides agree with TRBD2. V dropped 5 bases and J dropped 4; count of bases not matched to a gene: 5. Germline assignment: CDR1 KGHDR and CDR2 SFDVKD. This CDR3 is 15 amino acids long. CDR3 in amino acids: CATSGRGGGYNEQFF. For the CDR3, the DNA is TGTGCCACCAGTGGGCGGGGGGGCGGATACAATGAGCAGTTCTTC.

A few counts support this clone. This chain uses TRBV28 with TRBJ2-2; D uncertain. In germline, CDR1 is MDHEN, CDR2 SYDVKM. The V and J ends lost 6 bases and 0 bases respectively, with 5 bases between them. The CDR3 spans 13 residues. The CDR3 DNA sequence: TGTGCCAGCAGACTGGCGAACACCGGGGAGCTGTTTTTT. It specifies CASRLANTGELFF.

Of note for this clone: One junction end disagrees with the germline gene, perhaps due to a read error. The rearrangement joins TRBV7-2 to TRBJ1-2, with TRBD1 matching 7 bases. The length of the CDR3 is 11 residues. Per the germline V gene, CDR1 is SGHTA and CDR2 is FQGNSA. This CDR3 is CASSQTTGLLF. Written as DNA, the CDR3 is TGTGCCAGCAGCCAAACGACAGGGCTCCTATTC.